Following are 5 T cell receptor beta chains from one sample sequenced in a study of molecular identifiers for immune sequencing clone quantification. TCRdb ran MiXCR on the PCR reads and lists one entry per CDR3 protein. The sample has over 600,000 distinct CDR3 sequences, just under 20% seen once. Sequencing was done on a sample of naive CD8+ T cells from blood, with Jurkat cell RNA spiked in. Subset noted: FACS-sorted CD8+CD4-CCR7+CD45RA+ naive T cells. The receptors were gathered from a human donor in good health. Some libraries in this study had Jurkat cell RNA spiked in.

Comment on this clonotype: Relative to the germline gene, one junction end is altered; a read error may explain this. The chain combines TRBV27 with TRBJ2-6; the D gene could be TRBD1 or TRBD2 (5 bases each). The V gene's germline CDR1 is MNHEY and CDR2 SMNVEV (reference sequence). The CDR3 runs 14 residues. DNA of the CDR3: TGTGCCAGCAGTAGAGGGACCGGGGCCAACATCCTGACTTTC. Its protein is CASSRGTGANILTF.

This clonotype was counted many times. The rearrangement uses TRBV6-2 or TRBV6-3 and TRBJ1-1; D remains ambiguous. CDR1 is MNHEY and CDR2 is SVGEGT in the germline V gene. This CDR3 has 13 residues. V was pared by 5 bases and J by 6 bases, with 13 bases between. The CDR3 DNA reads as TGTGCCAGCAGTGGAGACCCTTACGCTGAAGCTTTCTTT. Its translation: CASSGDPYAEAFF.

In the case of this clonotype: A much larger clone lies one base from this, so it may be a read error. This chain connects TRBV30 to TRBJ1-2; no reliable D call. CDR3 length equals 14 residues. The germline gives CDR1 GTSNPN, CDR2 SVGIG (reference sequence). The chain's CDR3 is CAWSVWNTNCGYTF. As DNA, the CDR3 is TGTGCCTGGAGTGTATGGAATACGAACTGTGGCTACACCTTC.

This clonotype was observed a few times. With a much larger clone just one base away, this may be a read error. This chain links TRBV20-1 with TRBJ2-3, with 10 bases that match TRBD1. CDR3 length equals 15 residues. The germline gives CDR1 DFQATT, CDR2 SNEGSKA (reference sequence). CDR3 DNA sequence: TGCAGTGCCCCGACAGGGGGCGTTAGGATAGATACGCAGTGTTTT. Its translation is CSAPTGGVRIDTQCF.

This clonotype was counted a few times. The CDR3 sequence is CASSYASPSPHEQYF. The CDR3 DNA reads as TGTGCCAGCAGTTATGCCAGCCCTAGTCCCCACGAGCAGTACTTC. The V gene is TRBV6-5, the J gene TRBJ2-7, with D unclear. The CDR3 loop spans 15 amino acids. Trimming cost V 3 bases and J 5 bases, with 17 bases left between them. Germline-derived CDR1 and CDR2 are MNHEY and SVGAGI.